The source of this T cell receptor beta chain is a study of T cells expressing NK-cell markers. Study observations and caveats: Whether expanded NKG2C-expressing T cell clones recognize HCMV is unknown.

TCRdb re-called the 5' RACE reads; one entry per CDR3 protein, DNA not given. This table holds approximately 170,000 distinct CDR3 sequences. CDR1 MNHEY and CDR2 SMNVEV come from the germline V gene (reference sequence). The CDR3 is 14 amino acids. A note on this clonotype: Its antigen remains unknown.

This chain joins TRBV27 and TRBJ1-2. The receptor was derived from a man aged 18-75 years in good health. Sequenced: blood T cells: a sorted CD56 or NKG2C T cell subset, CD4+ or CD8+ T cells, or bulk PBMC T cells (not recorded which). The CDR3 sequence: CASSRIGGNYGYTF.